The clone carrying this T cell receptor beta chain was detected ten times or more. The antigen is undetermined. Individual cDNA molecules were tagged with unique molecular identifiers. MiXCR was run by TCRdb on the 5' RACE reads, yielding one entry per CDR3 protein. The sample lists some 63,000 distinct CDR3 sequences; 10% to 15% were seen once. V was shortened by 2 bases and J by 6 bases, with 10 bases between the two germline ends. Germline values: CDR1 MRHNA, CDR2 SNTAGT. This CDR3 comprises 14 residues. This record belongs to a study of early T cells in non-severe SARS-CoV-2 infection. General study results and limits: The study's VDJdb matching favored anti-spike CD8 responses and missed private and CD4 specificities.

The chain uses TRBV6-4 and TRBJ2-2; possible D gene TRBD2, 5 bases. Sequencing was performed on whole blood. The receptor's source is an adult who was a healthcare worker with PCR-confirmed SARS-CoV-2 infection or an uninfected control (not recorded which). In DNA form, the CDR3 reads TGTGCCAGCAGTGACGGGCTAGCCGCCGGGGAGCTGTTTTTT. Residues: CASSDGLAAGELFF.